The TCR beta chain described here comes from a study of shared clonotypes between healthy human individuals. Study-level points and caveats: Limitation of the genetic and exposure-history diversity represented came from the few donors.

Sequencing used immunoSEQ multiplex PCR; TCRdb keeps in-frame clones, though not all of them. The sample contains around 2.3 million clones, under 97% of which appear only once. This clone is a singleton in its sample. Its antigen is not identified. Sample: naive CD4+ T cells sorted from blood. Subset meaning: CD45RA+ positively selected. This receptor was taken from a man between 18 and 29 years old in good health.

The CDR3: CASSLTGGKNTGELFF. CDR3 nucleotide sequence: TGTGCCAGCAGCTTAACGGGCGGTAAGAACACCGGGGAGCTGTTTTTT. The rearrangement uses TRBV11-2 and TRBJ2-2; D is undetermined. CDR3 length equals 16 residues. The germline gives CDR1 SGHAT, CDR2 FQNNGV. Between the trimmed V and J ends, which lost 2 bases and 1 base, there was a span of 11 bases.